Presented here are 15 T cell receptor beta chains from one specimen sequenced in a study of graft-versus-host responses after intestinal transplantation. Their recognized antigens are unknown. The assay was immunoSEQ multiplex PCR, and TCRdb's table has in-frame clones only and misses some. Here the sample spans about 94,000 clones, 91% being singletons. Specimen: unstimulated CD8+ T cells sorted from spleen or lymph node cells, collected before intestinal transplant. Receptors originate from a human donor who received an intestinal transplant.

This rearrangement joins TRBV7-8 to TRBJ2-5; 9 positions match TRBD2. This CDR3 has 16 residues. V was pared by 4 bases and J by 1 base, with 7 bases of the junction left unmatched. Germline CDR1 is SGHVS and CDR2 is FQNEAQ. CDR3 protein: CASSSRLAEIQETQYF. For the CDR3, the DNA is TGTGCCAGCAGCTCTAGACTAGCGGAGATCCAAGAGACCCAGTACTTC.

The V gene is TRBV5-1, the J gene TRBJ2-7; the match to TRBD1 covers 8 bases. The CDR3 runs to 14 residues. V dropped 4 bases and J dropped 2; count of bases not matched to a gene: 5. CDR1 and CDR2 (germline): SGHRS, YFSETQ. CDR3 residues: CASSQRQGPYEQYF. The CDR3 region has the DNA TGCGCCAGCAGCCAACGACAGGGGCCCTACGAGCAGTACTTC.

This chain connects TRBV6-5 to TRBJ2-7, with TRBD2 matching 10 bases. Unmatched junction bases numbered 9, after V lost 7 bases and J lost 3 bases. CDR1 and CDR2 from the germline V gene are MNHEY and SVGAGI. The CDR3 extends over 15 amino acids. The DNA of the CDR3 is TGTGCCAGCACCTCCGGGACTAGCGAAGACTACGAGCAGTACTTC. Encoded protein: CASTSGTSEDYEQYF.

This rearrangement joins TRBV27 to TRBJ2-1; 8 nucleotides line up with TRBD2. Germline V CDR1 and CDR2: MNHEY, SMNVEV (reference sequence). The V segment lost 3 bases and the J segment 5 bases; nucleotides outside the gene matches: 6. CDR3 length equals 15 residues. The CDR3 coding sequence is TGTGCCAGCAGTTTCGGGCTAGCGGGCAACAATGAGCAGTTCTTC. Encoded protein: CASSFGLAGNNEQFF.

The chain recombines TRBV19 with TRBJ2-2, with D perhaps TRBD1 (5 bases). V gave up 3 bases and J gave up 1 base, with 12 bases separating them. Germline V gene data show CDR1 as LNHDA and CDR2 as SQIVND (reference sequence). This CDR3 is built from 16 residues. CDR3 region: CASSMGLVVNTGELFF. The CDR3 nucleotides read TGTGCCAGTAGTATGGGGCTAGTCGTGAACACCGGGGAGCTGTTTTTT.

The V gene is TRBV19, the J gene TRBJ1-1, with D unclear. Germline V gene lookup returns CDR1 LNHDA and CDR2 SQIVND (reference sequence). This CDR3 has 13 amino acids. V gave up 5 bases and J gave up 0 bases, with 7 bases separating them. The CDR3 bases are TGTGCCAGTAGTGTTGGCCTGAACACTGAAGCTTTCTTT. Its protein product is CASSVGLNTEAFF.

The chain employs TRBV28 and TRBJ1-1; no clear D gene. This CDR3 contains 14 residues. V shed 3 bases and J shed 0 bases, with 8 bases lying between them. CDR1 and CDR2 (germline): MDHEN, SYDVKM. The CDR3 here is CASSFANMNTEAFF. The DNA for the CDR3 is TGTGCCAGCAGTTTTGCGAATATGAACACTGAAGCTTTCTTT.

CDR3 sequence: CASSPKTSPSYEQYF. The CDR3 DNA reads TGTGCCAGCAGCCCCAAGACTAGCCCCTCCTACGAGCAGTACTTC. The rearrangement uses TRBV9 and TRBJ2-7; 7 bases map to TRBD2. This CDR3 is built from 15 residues. The germline V gene has CDR1 SGDLS and CDR2 YYNGEE. Losses at the gene ends were 4 bases for V and 0 bases for J; bases not matched to a gene: 7.

The rearrangement uses TRBV4-1 and TRBJ2-5; weak D call: TRBD1 (5 bases). The J call may be in error: the DNA end matches TRBJ2-7 better. CDR3 length: 16 residues. CDR1 is MGHRA and CDR2 is YSYEKL in the germline V gene. CDR3 sequence: CASSQDAEQVAYEQYF. CDR3 DNA: TGCGCCAGCAGCCAAGATGCAGAACAGGTGGCCTACGAGCAGTACTTC.

This chain uses TRBV27 with TRBJ2-7; a weak D match, TRBD2 (5 bases). The CDR3 totals 15 residues. Trimming took 4 bases from V and 0 from J, leaving 13 bases between them. Germline-derived CDR1 and CDR2 are MNHEY and SMNVEV (reference sequence). The CDR3 protein is CASSSYLGGSYEQYF. The CDR3 DNA reads as TGTGCCAGCAGTTCGTACCTTGGAGGCTCCTACGAGCAGTACTTC.

The chain employs TRBV13 and TRBJ2-5; possible D gene TRBD1, 6 bases. CDR1 is PRHDT, CDR2 FYEKMQ, per germline (reference sequence). The CDR3 has 15 residues. Trimming shortened V by 2 bases and J by 5 bases, and 15 bases separated the two germline ends. The CDR3 loop reads CASSLRPGHRETQYF. In nucleotides, the CDR3 is TGTGCCAGCAGCTTACGACCGGGACATCGGGAGACCCAGTACTTC.

CDR3 sequence (DNA): TGTGCCAGTAGTATCTCACAGGGAGGCAATCAGCCCCAGCATTTT. It codes for CASSISQGGNQPQHF. The rearrangement links TRBV19 to TRBJ1-5; tentatively, D is TRBD1 (6 bases). From germline, CDR1 is LNHDA and CDR2 SQIVND (reference sequence). The CDR3 has 15 residues. Trimming stripped 3 bases from V and 2 bases from J, with 11 bases between.

The chain couples TRBV30 to TRBJ1-6; 11 nucleotides agree with TRBD1. V shed 3 bases, J shed 9 bases, and the junction held 4 bases outside the gene matches. This CDR3 region has 14 residues. Germline CDR1 and CDR2: GTSNPN and SVGIG (reference sequence). CDR3 amino acids: CAWSSGQGVSPLHF. The CDR3 coding sequence is TGTGCCTGGAGCTCGGGACAGGGGGTTTCACCCCTCCACTTT.

The V gene is TRBV7-9, the J gene TRBJ2-1; the D gene is possibly TRBD2 (6 bases). Trimming took 3 bases from V and 2 from J, leaving 17 bases between them. Germline V CDR1 and CDR2: SEHNR, FQNEAQ (reference sequence). The CDR3 totals 17 residues. This CDR3 reads CASSLKGAGRTYNEQFF. The CDR3 DNA reads TGTGCCAGCAGCTTGAAGGGCGCGGGAAGAACCTACAATGAGCAGTTCTTC.

This chain connects TRBV28 to TRBJ1-2, with TRBD1 as a possible D gene (5 bases). Germline V gene lookup returns CDR1 MDHEN and CDR2 SYDVKM. The CDR3 is 13 amino acids. Deletions cut 5 bases from V and 8 bases from J, with 15 bases between. CDR3 nucleotide sequence: TGTGCCAGCAGTCCGGGGGGGGGAAACGGCTACACCTTC. Translation: CASSPGGGNGYTF.